This T cell receptor beta chain emerged from a study of cytomegalovirus exposure and HLA in healthy donors. Study-wide results and caveats: In a later analysis, HLA-C alleles had the fewest associated TCRs, DRB1 alleles the most. Confirmation was obtained in vitro that three CMV-associated chains are specific for CMV antigens. Within the data, a cluster of highly shared sequence variants was likely a sequencing artifact.

CDR3 length equals 15 residues. Trimming at V came to 3 bases and at J to 7 bases, leaving 6 bases not matched to a gene. Germline V gene sequence: CDR1 SGHVS, CDR2 FQNEAQ. 60 Vbeta and 13 Jbeta primers were used in PCR. Methods used by the authors: A later analysis tallied some 80 million unique TCR beta chains, approximately 10 million of them shared. Clones were read by immunoSEQ multiplex PCR, and TCRdb kept only the in-frame ones, dropping some. V and J calls and clone size are copied from that table; D and trimming were computed from the DNA. The repertoire holds around 140,000 clones, around 84% seen once, with less than 3% in the top ten. This clone was observed a single time. Its antigen is undetermined.

V and J are TRBV7-8 and TRBJ1-6; 7 nucleotides line up with TRBD1. The sequence was collected from a man in his fifties or sixties in good health and CMV-seronegative. The sample comprised PBMCs. CDR3 nucleotides: TGTGCCAGCAGCTTCGCGGGACAGATGAATTCACCCCTCCACTTT. Translating gives CASSFAGQMNSPLHF.